One TCR beta chain is described in this entry. Its specificity is unknown. This sample was included in a study of T cell repertoires in cytomegalovirus infection. Study-level findings and limits: It was HLA-C-restricted CMV-specific TCR beta clonotypes that dominated the response ex vivo.

Germline-derived CDR1 and CDR2 are SGHDT and YYEEEE. J gave up 6 bases and V 0 bases, and 10 bases lay outside the gene matches. The CDR3 sequence is 16 residues long. TCRdb ran MiXCR on the reads and lists one entry per CDR3 protein. Of 800,000 to 950,000 distinct CDR3 sequences listed, approximately 32% are singletons. J is TRBJ2-7 and V is TRBV5-6; 9 bases map to TRBD1. The source of this sequence is a human donor in good health (CMV status not recorded). Some clones in this sample may be carry-over from other donors' samples. Sequencing used cultured CD8+ T cells from PBMCs, obtained from culture after CMV antigen stimulation. The CDR3 sequence is CASSLEYRDRVAEQYF. CDR3 sequence (DNA): TGTGCCAGCAGCTTGGAATACCGGGACAGGGTTGCCGAGCAGTACTTC.